The sequence of this T cell receptor beta chain was determined in a study of identical twins (dated by TCRdb to 2016 to 2017). About the study as a whole: TCR alpha and beta repertoires from monozygotic twins, unrelated adults of various ages and cord blood were deep-sequenced to test whether fetal clonotypes persist. To rule out contamination, the twin experiments were replicated at different times with different library preparation protocols.

As for this clonotype: Its recognized antigen is unknown. Base quality data are lacking; no much larger clone is found one base away.

CDR1 and CDR2 are drawn from the germline V gene: MGHRA, YSYEKL. From the cysteine through the phenylalanine, the CDR3 covers 14 amino acids. Just the 42-base CDR3 DNA is kept, in frame starting at base 1. V loses 8 bases of germline sequence and J loses 3 bases, and the interval between the two ends is 15 bases. Library preparation used 5' RACE. The reads were generated on an Illumina HiSeq 2000. Template switching added a universal primer binding site, and the final cDNA carried a unique molecular identifier that allowed TCR cDNA molecules to be counted accurately. Specific primers in the conserved constant-segment region were used to synthesize first-strand cDNA for the TCR alpha and beta chains. To control for contamination, every cDNA library was double barcoded, receiving both a SMART-Mk sample barcode and Illumina barcodes. TruSeq adapter sequences and Illumina sample barcodes were added in two successive PCR steps. The TCR alpha and beta cDNA libraries were sequenced on the Illumina HiSeq platform using custom primers. The original methods were these. Raw reads were processed with MiGEC to extract unique molecular identifiers, and MiXCR was used to determine CDR3 positions. Recombination models were inferred per individual with the repgenHMM and IGoR tools using an EM algorithm. The analysis of shared clonotypes was done with the tcR package in R, with sharing normalized by the product of cloneset sizes. To study raw recombination free of thymic and clonal selection effects, out-of-frame nonproductive sequences were analyzed. TCRdb itself trimmed the public reads at Q25 with fastp, ran MiXCR and retained productive beta chains. Every CDR3 protein is listed once, alongside the most common genes and DNA of its rows. These V and J calls rely on TCRdb rather than the paper's analysis. This sample holds 400,000 to 500,000 distinct CDR3 sequences; more than 13% were observed only once. Approximately 0.9% of the sample rests with the top ten.

Overall results and qualifications from the work: Zero-insertion analyses could be partly confounded by invariant T cells such as MAIT and iNKT, though diverse VJ usage argued against such confounding for most clonotypes. In beta out-of-frame sequences, excess twin sharing was weaker, because having fewer shared sequences lowered the signal-to-noise ratio. Because the same donors could not be followed over many years, the conclusions depended on cross-sectional statistical analysis. In monozygotic twins, recombination models systematically underestimated out-of-frame TCR alpha sharing, but the models matched the sharing seen between unrelated individuals. Abundant cord blood beta clonotypes had fewer insertions, young adult naive repertoires showed a similar but weaker trend, and memory repertoires showed no such trend. Out-of-frame TCR alpha sequences shared between twins showed an excess of low generation-probability sequences compared with coincidental sharing between unrelated individuals.

Every donor was a healthy Caucasian. The twin cohort consisted of three pairs of female monozygotic twins, all aged roughly 18 to 30 years. Positive isolation kits from Invitrogen were used to isolate the CD4+ and CD8+ T cell populations. These sequences were also reported in another study, on yellow fever vaccine responses in identical twins. Taken from the second paper: According to the authors, the vaccine-induced T cell response in identical twins seemed to be partly convergent and partly specific to each individual. In the study, vaccine-responding T cell clones were precisely tracked in identical twins.

In this chain, TRBV4-1 is recombined with TRBJ2-3, with the D gene too uncertain to name. The sample was CD4+ T cells sorted from blood. The sequence came from a woman in her late teens or twenties in good health. CDR3 sequence: CASDSGVVTDTQYF. In nucleotides, the sequence is TGCGCCAGCGATTCTGGGGTGGTGACAGATACGCAGTATTTT.